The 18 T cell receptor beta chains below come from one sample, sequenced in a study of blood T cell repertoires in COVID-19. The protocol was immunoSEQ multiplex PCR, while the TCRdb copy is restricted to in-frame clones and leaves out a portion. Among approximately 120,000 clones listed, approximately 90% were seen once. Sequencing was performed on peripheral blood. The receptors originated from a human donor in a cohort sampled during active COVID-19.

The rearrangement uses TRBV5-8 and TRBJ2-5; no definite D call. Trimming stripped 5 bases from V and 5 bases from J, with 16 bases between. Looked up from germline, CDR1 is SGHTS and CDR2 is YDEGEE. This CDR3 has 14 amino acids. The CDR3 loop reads CASSPQFGVETQYF. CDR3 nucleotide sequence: TGTGCCAGCAGTCCTCAATTTGGAGTCGAGACCCAGTACTTC. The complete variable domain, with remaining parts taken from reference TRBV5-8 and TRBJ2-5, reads EAGVTQSPTHLIKTRGQQATLRCSPISGHTSVYWYQQALGLGLQFLLWYDEGEERNRGNFPPRFSGRQFPNYSSELNVNALELEDSALYLCASSPQFGVETQYFGPGTRLLVL.

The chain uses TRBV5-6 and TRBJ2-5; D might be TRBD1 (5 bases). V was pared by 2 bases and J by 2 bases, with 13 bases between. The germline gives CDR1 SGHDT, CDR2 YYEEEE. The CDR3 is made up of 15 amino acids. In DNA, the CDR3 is TGTGCCAGCAGCTTTGTTGGTCAGGGTCAAGAGACCCAGTACTTC. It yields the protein CASSFVGQGQETQYF.

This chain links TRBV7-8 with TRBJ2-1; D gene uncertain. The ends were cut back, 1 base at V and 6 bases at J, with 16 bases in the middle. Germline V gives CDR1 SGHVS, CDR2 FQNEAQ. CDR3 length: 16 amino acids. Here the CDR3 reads CASSLVGSRTFNEQFF. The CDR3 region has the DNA TGTGCCAGCAGCTTAGTCGGTAGCCGAACCTTCAATGAGCAGTTCTTC.

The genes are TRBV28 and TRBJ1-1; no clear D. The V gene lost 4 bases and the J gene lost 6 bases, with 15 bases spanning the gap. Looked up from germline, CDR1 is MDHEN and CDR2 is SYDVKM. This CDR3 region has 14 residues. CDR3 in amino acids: CASSSFGSGAEAFF. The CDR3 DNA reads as TGTGCCAGCAGTTCTTTTGGGTCCGGGGCTGAAGCTTTCTTT.

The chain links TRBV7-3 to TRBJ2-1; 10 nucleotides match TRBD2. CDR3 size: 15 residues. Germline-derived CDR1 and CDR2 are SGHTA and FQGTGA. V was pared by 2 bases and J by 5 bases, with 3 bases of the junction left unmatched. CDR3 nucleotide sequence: TGTGCCAGCAGCTTACAGCGGGGGGGAAACAATGAGCAGTTCTTC. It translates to CASSLQRGGNNEQFF.

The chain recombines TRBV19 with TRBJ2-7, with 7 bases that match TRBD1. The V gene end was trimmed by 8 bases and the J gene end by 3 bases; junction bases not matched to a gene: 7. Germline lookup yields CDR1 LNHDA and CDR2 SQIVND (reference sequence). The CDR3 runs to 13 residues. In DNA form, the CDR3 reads TGTGCCAGTTCGCCGGGACAGATCTACGAGCAGTACTTC. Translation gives CASSPGQIYEQYF. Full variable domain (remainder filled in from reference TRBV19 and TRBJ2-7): DGGITQSPKYLFRKEGQNVTLSCEQNLNHDAMYWYRQDPGQGLRLIYYSQIVNDFQKGDIAEGYSVSREKKESFPLTVTSAQKNPTAFYLCASSPGQIYEQYFGPGTRLTVT.

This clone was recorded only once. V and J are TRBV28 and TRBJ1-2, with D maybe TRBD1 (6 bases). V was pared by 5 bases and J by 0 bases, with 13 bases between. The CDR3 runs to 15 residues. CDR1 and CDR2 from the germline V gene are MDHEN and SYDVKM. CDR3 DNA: TGTGCCAGCAGTATAACAGGGTTAGCTAACTATGGCTACACCTTC. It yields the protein CASSITGLANYGYTF.

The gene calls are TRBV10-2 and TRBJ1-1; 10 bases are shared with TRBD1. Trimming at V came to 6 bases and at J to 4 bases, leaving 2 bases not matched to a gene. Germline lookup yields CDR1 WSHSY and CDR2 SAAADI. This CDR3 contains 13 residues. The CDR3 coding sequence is TGCGCCAGCAGCCGGGACAGGGGCACTGAAGCTTTCTTT. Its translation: CASSRDRGTEAFF.

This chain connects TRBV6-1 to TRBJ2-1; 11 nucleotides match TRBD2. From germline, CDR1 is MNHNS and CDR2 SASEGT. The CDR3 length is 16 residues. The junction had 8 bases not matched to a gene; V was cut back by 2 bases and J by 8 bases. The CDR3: CASSESTSGSSDEQFF. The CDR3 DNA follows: TGTGCCAGCAGTGAAAGTACTAGCGGGAGTTCTGATGAGCAGTTCTTC.

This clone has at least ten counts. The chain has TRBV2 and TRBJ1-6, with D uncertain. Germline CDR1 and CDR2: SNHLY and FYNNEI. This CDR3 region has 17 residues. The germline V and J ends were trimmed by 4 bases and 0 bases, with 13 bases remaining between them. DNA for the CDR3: TGTGCCAGCAGTGGATTGAGGATGAGCTCCTATAATTCACCCCTCCACTTT. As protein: CASSGLRMSSYNSPLHF.

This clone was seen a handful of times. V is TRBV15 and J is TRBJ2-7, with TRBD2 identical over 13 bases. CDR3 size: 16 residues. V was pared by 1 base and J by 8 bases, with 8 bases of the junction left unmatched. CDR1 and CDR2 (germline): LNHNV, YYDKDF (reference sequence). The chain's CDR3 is CATSRGGLAGEGQQYF. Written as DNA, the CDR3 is TGTGCCACCAGCAGAGGAGGACTAGCGGGAGAGGGGCAGCAGTACTTC.

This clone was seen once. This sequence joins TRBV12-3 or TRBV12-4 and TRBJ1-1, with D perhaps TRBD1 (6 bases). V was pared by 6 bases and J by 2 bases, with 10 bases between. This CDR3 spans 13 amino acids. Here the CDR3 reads CASRQGINTEAFF. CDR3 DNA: TGTGCCAGCAGGCAGGGGATTAACACTGAAGCTTTCTTT.

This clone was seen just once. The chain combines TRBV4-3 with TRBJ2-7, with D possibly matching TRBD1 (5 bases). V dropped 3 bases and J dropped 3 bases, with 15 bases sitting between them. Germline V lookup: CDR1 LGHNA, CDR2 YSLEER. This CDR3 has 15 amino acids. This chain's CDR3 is CASSQSRVGDYEQYF. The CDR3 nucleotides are TGCGCCAGCAGCCAGTCCCGGGTAGGGGACTACGAGCAGTACTTC.

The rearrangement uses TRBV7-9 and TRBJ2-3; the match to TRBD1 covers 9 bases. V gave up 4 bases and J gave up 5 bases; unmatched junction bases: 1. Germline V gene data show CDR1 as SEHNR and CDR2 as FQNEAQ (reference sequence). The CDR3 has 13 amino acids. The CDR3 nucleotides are TGTGCCAGCAGCTCGACAGGGGGAGATACGCAGTATTTT. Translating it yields CASSSTGGDTQYF.

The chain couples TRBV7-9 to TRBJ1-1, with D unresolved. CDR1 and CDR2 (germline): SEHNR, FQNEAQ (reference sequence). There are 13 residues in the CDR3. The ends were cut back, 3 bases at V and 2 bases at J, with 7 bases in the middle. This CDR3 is CASSFLRNTEAFF. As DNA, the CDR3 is TGTGCCAGCAGCTTTTTGCGAAACACTGAAGCTTTCTTT.

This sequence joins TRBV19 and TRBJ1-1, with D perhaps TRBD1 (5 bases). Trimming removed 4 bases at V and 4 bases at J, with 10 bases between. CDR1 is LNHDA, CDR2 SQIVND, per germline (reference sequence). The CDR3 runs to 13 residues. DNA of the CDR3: TGTGCCAGTAGTAGCAGGGAAGCCACTGAAGCTTTCTTT. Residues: CASSSREATEAFF.

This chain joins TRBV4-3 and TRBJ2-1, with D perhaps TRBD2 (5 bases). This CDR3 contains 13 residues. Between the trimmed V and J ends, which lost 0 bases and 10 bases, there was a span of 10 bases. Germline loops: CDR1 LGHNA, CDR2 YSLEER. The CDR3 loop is CASSQDKPGEQFF. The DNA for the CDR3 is TGCGCCAGCAGCCAAGATAAGCCGGGGGAGCAGTTCTTC.

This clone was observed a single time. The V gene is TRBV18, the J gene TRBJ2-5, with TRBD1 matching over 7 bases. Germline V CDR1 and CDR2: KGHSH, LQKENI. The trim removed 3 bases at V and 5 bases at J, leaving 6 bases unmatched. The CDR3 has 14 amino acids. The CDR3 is CASSPTGLKETQYF. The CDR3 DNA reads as TGTGCCAGCTCACCGACAGGGCTTAAGGAGACCCAGTACTTC. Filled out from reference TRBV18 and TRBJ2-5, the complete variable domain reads NAGVMQNPRHLVRRRGQEARLRCSPMKGHSHVYWYRQLPEEGLKFMVYLQKENIIDESGMPKERFSAEFPKEGPSILRIQQVVRGDSAAYFCASSPTGLKETQYFGPGTRLLVL.